This is a list of T cell receptor beta chains from one sample in a study of technical replicates of blood from a handful of donors. Assay: immunoSEQ multiplex PCR; the TCRdb copy retains only in-frame clones and omits some. This sample yields about 70,000 clones, of which 86% are seen a single time; about 5% belongs to the top ten. The sequencing sample was made of PBMCs. Source of these receptors: a human donor in good health. Some clones in this sample may be carry-over from other donors' samples. Each CDR3 is given with its conserved first and last residue. The D gene is left open where the match is weak. Clone size is shown for a subset of rows, as once, few, many or a class of expanded clone.

d_call,j_call,clone_size,v_call,cdr3_aa,cdr3_nt
TRBD1,TRBJ1-2,-,TRBV5-1,CASSLEGQFYRGYTF,TGCGCCAGCAGCTTGGAGGGACAGTTCTATCGTGGCTACACCTTC
-,TRBJ2-1,-,TRBV5-4,CASSPPERYNEQFF,TGTGCCAGCAGCCCCCCTGAGAGATACAATGAGCAGTTCTTC
TRBD1,TRBJ1-1,few,TRBV18,CASSPFRDRGRMNTEAFF,TGTGCCAGCTCACCATTCCGGGACAGGGGGCGCATGAACACTGAAGCTTTCTTT
TRBD2,TRBJ2-1,-,TRBV10-3,CAISGSSGRSGEQFF,TGTGCCATCAGTGGTTCTAGCGGGAGATCAGGGGAGCAGTTCTTC
-,TRBJ2-4,-,TRBV4-1,CASSQEWGVQNIQYF,TGCGCCAGCAGCCAAGAGTGGGGGGTCCAAAACATTCAGTACTTC
-,TRBJ2-2,-,TRBV30,CAWSDVGVAGELFF,TGTGCCTGGAGCGACGTCGGGGTGGCCGGGGAGCTGTTTTTT
-,TRBJ2-7,-,TRBV27,CASSPLGVEQYF,TGTGCCAGCAGTCCCTTAGGGGTGGAGCAGTACTTC
-,TRBJ1-2,-,TRBV4-1,CASTRTGMERGYTF,TGCGCCAGCACCCGAACAGGAATGGAGCGAGGCTACACCTTC
-,TRBJ2-7,once,TRBV12-2,CASRGRGGNSYEQYF,TGTGCAAGTCGGGGCCGAGGAGGGAACTCCTACGAGCAGTACTTC
-,TRBJ2-1,many,TRBV5-1,CASSLAGINEQFF,TGCGCCAGCAGCTTGGCGGGGATCAATGAGCAGTTCTTC
-,TRBJ1-3,once,TRBV7-9,CASSWGVGNTIYF,TGTGCCAGCAGCTGGGGGGTCGGAAACACCATATATTTT
TRBD1,TRBJ2-1,once,TRBV5-1,CASSAGGDEQFF,TGCGCCAGCAGCGCAGGGGGTGATGAGCAGTTCTTC
-,TRBJ2-3,-,TRBV5-1,CASSPIPTDTQYF,TGCGCCAGCAGCCCAATCCCCACAGATACGCAGTATTTT
-,TRBJ1-5,-,TRBV30,CAWSAPLGGHQPQHF,TGTGCCTGGAGTGCTCCTTTGGGGGGGCATCAGCCCCAGCATTTT
-,TRBJ1-3,-,TRBV11-2,CASSLQRGSGNTIYF,TGTGCCAGCAGCTTACAGCGGGGCTCTGGAAACACCATATATTTT
TRBD1,TRBJ1-2,once,TRBV27,CASSLWAGGDGYTF,TGTGCCAGCAGTTTATGGGCAGGGGGAGACGGCTACACCTTC
-,TRBJ1-1,-,TRBV21-1,CASSDGQTEAFF,TGTGCCAGCAGCGATGGACAGACTGAAGCTTTCTTT
-,TRBJ2-6,-,TRBV5-1,CASRDSLPGANVLTF,TGCGCCAGCAGAGACTCGCTACCTGGGGCCAACGTCCTGACTTTC
-,TRBJ2-7,-,TRBV7-9,CASSLANGKGYEQYF,TGTGCCAGCAGCTTAGCGAACGGGAAAGGCTACGAGCAGTACTTC
TRBD1,TRBJ2-5,-,TRBV27,CASRGRTGPFRIQETQYF,TGTGCCAGCAGAGGAAGGACAGGGCCGTTCAGGATACAAGAGACCCAGTACTTC
TRBD2,TRBJ2-3,once,TRBV9,CASSPRLAGGVNTDTQYF,TGTGCCAGCAGCCCCAGACTAGCGGGGGGCGTAAACACAGATACGCAGTATTTT
TRBD1,TRBJ2-5,-,TRBV5-1,CASSLPTGGVGETQYF,TGCGCCAGCAGCTTGCCGACAGGGGGCGTGGGAGAGACCCAGTACTTC
TRBD2,TRBJ2-7,-,TRBV5-4,CASSLSGGKNYEQYF,TGTGCCAGCAGCCTCAGCGGGGGGAAGAACTACGAGCAGTACTTC
TRBD1,TRBJ2-2,-,TRBV18,CASSAGQGETGELFF,TGTGCCAGCTCAGCGGGACAGGGGGAGACCGGGGAGCTGTTTTTT
-,TRBJ1-4,-,TRBV6-1,CASSTRRQREKLFF,TGTGCCAGCAGTACCAGGAGGCAACGGGAAAAACTGTTTTTT
TRBD1,TRBJ2-1,-,TRBV7-2,CASSRDRGVNEQFF,TGTGCCAGCAGCCGGGACAGGGGAGTCAATGAGCAGTTCTTC
TRBD1,TRBJ1-3,-,TRBV7-3,CASSAAGTGGNTIYF,TGTGCCAGCAGCGCCGCCGGGACAGGGGGAAACACCATATATTTT
-,TRBJ2-1,-,TRBV7-3,CASSPENSWVQFF,TGTGCCAGCAGCCCGGAAAATAGCTGGGTGCAGTTCTTC
-,TRBJ2-3,-,TRBV7-2,CASRKGWGDTQYF,TGTGCCAGCAGAAAGGGGTGGGGAGATACGCAGTATTTT
TRBD1,TRBJ2-7,once,TRBV7-2,CASSLGMGQGPTYEQYF,TGTGCCAGCAGCTTAGGAATGGGACAGGGCCCTACCTACGAGCAGTACTTC
-,TRBJ2-3,-,TRBV7-2,CASSFYSLSADTQYF,TGTGCCAGCAGCTTCTATTCACTCAGCGCAGATACGCAGTATTTT
TRBD2,TRBJ2-5,-,TRBV30,CAWSSSGLATRRETQYF,TGTGCCTGGAGTTCCTCGGGACTAGCGACCCGTCGGGAGACCCAGTACTTC
-,TRBJ2-7,once,TRBV2,CASRPPGRSSYEQYF,TGTGCCAGCAGGCCACCGGGTCGGTCGTCCTACGAGCAGTACTTC
-,TRBJ1-4,-,TRBV5-1,CASSLEGWANEKLFF,TGCGCCAGCAGCTTGGAGGGGTGGGCTAATGAAAAACTGTTTTTT
-,TRBJ1-1,-,TRBV9,CASSRRVSRTEAFF,TGTGCCAGCAGCCGGAGGGTGTCGAGAACTGAAGCTTTCTTT
TRBD1,TRBJ1-2,-,TRBV19,CASSDGGQGNYGYTF,TGTGCCAGTAGTGATGGGGGACAGGGCAACTATGGCTACACCTTC
-,TRBJ2-4,-,TRBV6-5,CASSSRLEGNIQYF,TGTGCCAGCAGTTCCCGACTAGAAGGAAACATTCAGTACTTC
TRBD1,TRBJ1-6,-,TRBV4-3,CASSQDRDSWSPLHF,TGCGCCAGCAGCCAAGATAGGGACAGTTGGTCACCCCTCCACTTT
TRBD2,TRBJ2-5,-,TRBV2,CASSDPSGGPDSETQYF,TGTGCCAGCAGTGACCCTAGCGGGGGGCCCGACTCGGAGACCCAGTACTTC
-,TRBJ2-7,once,TRBV12-5,CASGLGRGTLDEQYF,TGTGCTAGTGGTTTGGGACGGGGGACCTTGGACGAGCAGTACTTC
TRBD1,TRBJ1-3,-,TRBV6-1,CASSEAQGASGNTIYF,TGTGCCAGCAGTGAAGCGCAGGGGGCTAGTGGAAACACCATATATTTT
-,TRBJ2-7,-,TRBV7-9,CASNKRDSEQYF,TGTGCCAGTAACAAACGGGACTCCGAGCAGTACTTC
-,TRBJ1-2,once,TRBV7-9,CASSLFGQGSGYGYTF,TGTGCCAGCAGCTTATTCGGTCAGGGATCGGGCTATGGCTACACCTTC
-,TRBJ2-1,few,TRBV6-5,CASTGSRDEQFF,TGTGCCAGCACTGGAAGCCGGGATGAGCAGTTCTTC
TRBD1,TRBJ2-1,-,TRBV5-1,CASSRTGVDEQFF,TGCGCCAGCAGCCGGACAGGGGTGGATGAGCAGTTCTTC
TRBD1,TRBJ1-2,few,TRBV25-1,CASSDPVGDRGLFGYTF,TGTGCCAGCAGTGACCCGGTAGGGGACAGGGGGCTTTTTGGCTACACCTTC
-,TRBJ2-7,-,TRBV6-5,CASNDRGGHEQYF,TGTGCCAGCAACGACAGGGGAGGGCACGAGCAGTACTTC
-,TRBJ1-2,-,TRBV4-1,CASSQVQADHYGYTF,TGCGCCAGCAGCCAAGTCCAGGCAGATCACTATGGCTACACCTTC
-,TRBJ2-3,-,TRBV5-1,CASSLNRDGGISTDTQYF,TGCGCCAGCAGCTTGAACAGGGATGGAGGAATTAGCACAGATACGCAGTATTTT
-,TRBJ1-1,-,TRBV5-8,CASTTPGGWTEAFF,TGTGCCAGCACCACCCCCGGGGGGTGGACTGAAGCTTTCTTT
-,TRBJ1-2,-,TRBV15,CATSREAGGYTF,TGTGCCACCAGCAGAGAGGCGGGGGGCTACACCTTC
-,TRBJ2-7,-,TRBV5-1,CASSLGTNRGEQYF,TGCGCCAGCAGCTTGGGGACTAACCGGGGAGAGCAGTACTTC
TRBD2,TRBJ2-6,once,TRBV30,CAWSTLAGYSGANVLTF,TGTGCCTGGAGTACACTAGCGGGTTACTCTGGGGCCAACGTCCTGACTTTC
-,TRBJ1-2,-,TRBV11-2,CASSLGQNPLYGYTF,TGTGCCAGCAGCTTAGGGCAGAACCCCCTCTATGGCTACACCTTC
-,TRBJ2-3,-,TRBV19,CASSGLLGTDTQYF,TGTGCCAGTAGTGGCCTTCTCGGCACAGATACGCAGTATTTT
TRBD2,TRBJ2-3,-,TRBV5-8,CASSSGLAGSTDTQYF,TGTGCCAGCAGCTCAGGACTAGCGGGATCCACAGATACGCAGTATTTT
-,TRBJ1-2,-,TRBV6-5,CASSRQAPPNGYTF,TGTGCCAGCAGTAGGCAGGCGCCCCCAAATGGCTACACCTTC
TRBD2,TRBJ2-2,-,TRBV7-3,CASSLIVTSDNTGELFF,TGTGCCAGCAGCTTAATTGTCACTAGCGACAACACCGGGGAGCTGTTTTTT
-,TRBJ1-1,-,TRBV14,CASSQVGGTEAFF,TGTGCCAGCAGCCAAGTGGGGGGCACTGAAGCTTTCTTT
TRBD2,TRBJ2-1,-,TRBV9,CASSTTAGGNEQFF,TGTGCCAGCAGCACTACGGCGGGGGGGAATGAGCAGTTCTTC